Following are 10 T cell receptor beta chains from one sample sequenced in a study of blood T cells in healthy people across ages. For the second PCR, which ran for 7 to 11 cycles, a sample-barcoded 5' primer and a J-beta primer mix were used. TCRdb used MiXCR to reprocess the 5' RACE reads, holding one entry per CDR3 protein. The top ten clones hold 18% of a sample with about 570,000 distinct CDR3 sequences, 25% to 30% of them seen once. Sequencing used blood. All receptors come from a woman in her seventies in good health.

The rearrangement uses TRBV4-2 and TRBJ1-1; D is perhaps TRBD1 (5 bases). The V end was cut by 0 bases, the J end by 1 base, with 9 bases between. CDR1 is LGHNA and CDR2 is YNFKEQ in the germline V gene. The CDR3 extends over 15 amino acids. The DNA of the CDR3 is TGTGCCAGCAGCCAAGATTGGGGGACGAACACTGAAGCTTTCTTT. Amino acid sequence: CASSQDWGTNTEAFF.

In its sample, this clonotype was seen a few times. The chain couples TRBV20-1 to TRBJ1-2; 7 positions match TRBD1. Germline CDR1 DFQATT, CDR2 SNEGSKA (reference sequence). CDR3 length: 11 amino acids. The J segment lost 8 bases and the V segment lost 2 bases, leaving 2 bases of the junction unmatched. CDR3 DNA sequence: TGCAGTGCTAGACCGGACAGGGGCTACACCTTC. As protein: CSARPDRGYTF.

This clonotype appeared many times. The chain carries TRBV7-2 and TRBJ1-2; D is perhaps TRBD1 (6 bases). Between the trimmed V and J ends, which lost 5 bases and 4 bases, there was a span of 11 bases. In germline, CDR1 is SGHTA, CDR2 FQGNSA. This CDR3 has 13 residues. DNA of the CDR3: TGTGCCAGCAGCCAACAGGGCGGCTATGGCTACACCTTC. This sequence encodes CASSQQGGYGYTF.

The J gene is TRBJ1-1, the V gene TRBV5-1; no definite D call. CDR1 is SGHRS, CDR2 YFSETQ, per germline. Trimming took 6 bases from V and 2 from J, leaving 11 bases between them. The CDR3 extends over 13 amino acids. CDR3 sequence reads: CASTSGFNTEAFF. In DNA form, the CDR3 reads TGCGCCAGCACCTCGGGTTTCAACACTGAAGCTTTCTTT.

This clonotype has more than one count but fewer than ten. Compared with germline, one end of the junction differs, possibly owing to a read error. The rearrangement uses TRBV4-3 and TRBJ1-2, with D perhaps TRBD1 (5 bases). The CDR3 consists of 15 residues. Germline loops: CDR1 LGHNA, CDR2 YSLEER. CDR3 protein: CAGSQDGQDNYGYTF. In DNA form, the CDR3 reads TGCGCCGGCAGCCAGGACGGACAAGATAACTATGGCTACACCTTC.

CDR3 region: CASSLTGSAFF. CDR3 nucleotides: TGTGCCAGCAGCCTAACAGGGAGCGCTTTCTTT. This chain joins TRBV6-6 and TRBJ1-1; a weak D match, TRBD1 (6 bases). This CDR3 spans 11 amino acids. Germline V gene lookup returns CDR1 MNHNY and CDR2 SVGAGI (reference sequence). The ends were cut back, 6 bases at V and 11 bases at J, with 13 bases in the middle.

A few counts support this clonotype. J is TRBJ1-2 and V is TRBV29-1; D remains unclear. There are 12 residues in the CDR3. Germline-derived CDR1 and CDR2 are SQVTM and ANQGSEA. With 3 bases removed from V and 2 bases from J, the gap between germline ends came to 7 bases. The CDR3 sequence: CSVDRHNYGYTF. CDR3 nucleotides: TGCAGCGTTGACCGGCACAACTATGGCTACACCTTC.

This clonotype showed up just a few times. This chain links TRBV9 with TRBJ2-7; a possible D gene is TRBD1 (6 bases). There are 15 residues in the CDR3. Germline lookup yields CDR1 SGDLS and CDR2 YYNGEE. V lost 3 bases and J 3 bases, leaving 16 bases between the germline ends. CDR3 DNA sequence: TGTGCCAGCAGCGGAACCGGGACACCCATCTACGAGCAGTACTTC. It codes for CASSGTGTPIYEQYF. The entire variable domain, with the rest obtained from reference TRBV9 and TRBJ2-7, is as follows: DSGVTQTPKHLITATGQRVTLRCSPRSGDLSVYWYQQSLDQGLQFLIQYYNGEERAKGNILERFSAQQFPDLHSELNLSSLELGDSALYFCASSGTGTPIYEQYFGPGTRLTVT.

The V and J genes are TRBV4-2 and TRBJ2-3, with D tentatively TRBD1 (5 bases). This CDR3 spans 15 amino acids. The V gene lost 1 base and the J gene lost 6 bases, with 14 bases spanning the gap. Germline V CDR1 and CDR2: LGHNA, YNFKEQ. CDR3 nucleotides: TGTGCCAGCAGCCAAGCGGATAGCAGGGCTGATACGCAGTATTTT. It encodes CASSQADSRADTQYF.

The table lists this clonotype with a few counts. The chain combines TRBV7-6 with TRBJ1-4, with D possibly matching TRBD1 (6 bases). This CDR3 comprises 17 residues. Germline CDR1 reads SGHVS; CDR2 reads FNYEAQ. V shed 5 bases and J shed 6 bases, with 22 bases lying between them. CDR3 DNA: TGTGCCAGCAGCCGTGCCCCCGCGGCGGGGGGCGATGAAAAACTGTTTTTT. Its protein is CASSRAPAAGGDEKLFF.